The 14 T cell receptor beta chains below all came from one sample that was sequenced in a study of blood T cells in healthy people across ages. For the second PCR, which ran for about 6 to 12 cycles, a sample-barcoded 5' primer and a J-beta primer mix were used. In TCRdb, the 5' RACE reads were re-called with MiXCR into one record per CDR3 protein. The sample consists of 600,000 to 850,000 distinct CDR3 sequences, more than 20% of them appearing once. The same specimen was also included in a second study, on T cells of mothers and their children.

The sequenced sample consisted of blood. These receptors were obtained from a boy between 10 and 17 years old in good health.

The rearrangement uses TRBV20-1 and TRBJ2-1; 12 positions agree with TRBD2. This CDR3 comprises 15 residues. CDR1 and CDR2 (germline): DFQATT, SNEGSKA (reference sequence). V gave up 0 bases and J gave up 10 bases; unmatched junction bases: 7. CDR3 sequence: CSARDRSSGRGEQFF. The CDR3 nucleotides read TGCAGTGCTAGAGATCGATCTAGCGGGAGGGGGGAGCAGTTCTTC.

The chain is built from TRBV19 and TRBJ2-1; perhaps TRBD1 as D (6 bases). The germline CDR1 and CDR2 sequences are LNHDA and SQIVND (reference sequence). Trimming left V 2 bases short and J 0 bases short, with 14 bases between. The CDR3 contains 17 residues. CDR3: CASSILPQGSSYNEQFF. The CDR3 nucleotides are TGTGCCAGTAGTATACTCCCACAGGGTAGCTCCTACAATGAGCAGTTCTTC.

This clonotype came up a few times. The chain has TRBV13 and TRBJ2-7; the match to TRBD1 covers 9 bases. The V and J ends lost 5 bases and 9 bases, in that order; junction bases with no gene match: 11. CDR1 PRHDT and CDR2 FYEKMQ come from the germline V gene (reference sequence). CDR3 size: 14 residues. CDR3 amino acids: CASSPRDRVVVQYF. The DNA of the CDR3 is TGTGCCAGCAGCCCCCGGGACAGGGTGGTAGTGCAGTACTTC.

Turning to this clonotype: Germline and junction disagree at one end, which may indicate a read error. CDR3 sequence: CASGQVDILSYNEQFF. CDR3 bases: TGCGCCAGCGGCCAAGTGGACATCCTTTCCTACAATGAGCAGTTCTTC. The chain employs TRBV4-1 and TRBJ2-1, with D perhaps TRBD1 (5 bases). The CDR3 is made up of 16 amino acids. The germline V gene encodes CDR1 MGHRA and CDR2 YSYEKL.

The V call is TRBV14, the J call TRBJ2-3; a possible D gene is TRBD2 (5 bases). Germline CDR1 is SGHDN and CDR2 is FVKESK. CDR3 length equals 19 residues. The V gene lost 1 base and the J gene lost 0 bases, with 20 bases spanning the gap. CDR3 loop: CASSQVAAGIQSSTDTQYF. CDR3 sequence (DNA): TGTGCCAGCAGCCAAGTTGCGGCCGGGATCCAGTCTAGCACAGATACGCAGTATTTT.

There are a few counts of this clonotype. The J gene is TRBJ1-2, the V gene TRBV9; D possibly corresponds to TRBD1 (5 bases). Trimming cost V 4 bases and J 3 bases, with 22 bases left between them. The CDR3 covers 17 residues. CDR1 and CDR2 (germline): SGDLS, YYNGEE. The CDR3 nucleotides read TGTGCCAGCAGCCCCGGCCCGACAGTCATTACGGACTATGGCTACACCTTC. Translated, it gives CASSPGPTVITDYGYTF.

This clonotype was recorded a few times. CDR3 region: CASSPAHSGNTIYF. The CDR3 DNA is TGTGCCAGCAGTCCGGCCCACTCTGGAAACACCATATATTTT. This rearrangement joins TRBV7-6 to TRBJ1-3; D call uncertain. Trimming left V 6 bases short and J 0 bases short, with 9 bases between. This CDR3 is built from 14 residues. Germline assignment: CDR1 SGHVS and CDR2 FNYEAQ.

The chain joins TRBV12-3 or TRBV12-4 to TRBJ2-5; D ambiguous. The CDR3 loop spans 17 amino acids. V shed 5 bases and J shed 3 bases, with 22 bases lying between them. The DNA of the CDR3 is TGTGCCAGCAGTCCTCAACACGGGCAGGCGAAAGAAGAGACCCAGTACTTC. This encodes CASSPQHGQAKEETQYF.

In DNA, the CDR3 is TGCAGCGTTGGGACTAGCAGGTCCTACGAGCAGTACTTC. The encoded protein is CSVGTSRSYEQYF. V gene TRBV29-1 combines with J gene TRBJ2-5; TRBD2 matches 8 bases. The closer fit of TRBJ2-7 to the DNA end suggests the J call may be wrong. The CDR3 spans 13 residues. Looked up from germline, CDR1 is SQVTM and CDR2 is ANQGSEA.

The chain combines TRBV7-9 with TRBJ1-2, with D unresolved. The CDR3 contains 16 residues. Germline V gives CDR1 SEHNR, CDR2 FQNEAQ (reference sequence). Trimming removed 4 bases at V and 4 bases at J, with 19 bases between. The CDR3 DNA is TGTGCCAGCAGCTCCTGGACGGCTACGCTACCCTATGGCTACACCTTC. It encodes CASSSWTATLPYGYTF.

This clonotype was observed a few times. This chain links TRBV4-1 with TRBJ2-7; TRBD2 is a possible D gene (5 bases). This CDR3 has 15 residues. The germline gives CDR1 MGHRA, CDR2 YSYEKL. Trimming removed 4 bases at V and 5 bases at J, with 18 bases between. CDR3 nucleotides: TGCGCCAGCAGCCTTGGACTTGCGGAGTTCAACGAGCAGTACTTC. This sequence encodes CASSLGLAEFNEQYF.

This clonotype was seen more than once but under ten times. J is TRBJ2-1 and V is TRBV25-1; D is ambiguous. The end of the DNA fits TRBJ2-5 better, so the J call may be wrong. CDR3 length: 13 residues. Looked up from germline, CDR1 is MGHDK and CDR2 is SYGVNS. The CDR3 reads CASSEYVVETQYF. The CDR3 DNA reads TGTGCCAGCAGTGAATATGTGGTAGAGACCCAGTACTTC.

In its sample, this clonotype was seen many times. The CDR3 DNA reads as TGCGCCAGCAGCTCGCCCCGGACTAGCGCCGGCGAGCAGTACTTC. As protein: CASSSPRTSAGEQYF. This chain uses TRBV5-1 with TRBJ2-7; 9 bases are shared with TRBD2. V lost 3 bases and J lost 6; bases outside the gene matches: 10. From germline, CDR1 is SGHRS and CDR2 YFSETQ. The CDR3 extends over 15 amino acids.

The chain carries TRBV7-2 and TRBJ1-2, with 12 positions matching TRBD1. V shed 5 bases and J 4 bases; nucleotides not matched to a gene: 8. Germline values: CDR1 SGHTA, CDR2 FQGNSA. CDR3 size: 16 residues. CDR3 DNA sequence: TGTGCCAGCAGCGGCCGGGACAGGGGGCGGAGCTATGGCTACACCTTC. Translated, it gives CASSGRDRGRSYGYTF.